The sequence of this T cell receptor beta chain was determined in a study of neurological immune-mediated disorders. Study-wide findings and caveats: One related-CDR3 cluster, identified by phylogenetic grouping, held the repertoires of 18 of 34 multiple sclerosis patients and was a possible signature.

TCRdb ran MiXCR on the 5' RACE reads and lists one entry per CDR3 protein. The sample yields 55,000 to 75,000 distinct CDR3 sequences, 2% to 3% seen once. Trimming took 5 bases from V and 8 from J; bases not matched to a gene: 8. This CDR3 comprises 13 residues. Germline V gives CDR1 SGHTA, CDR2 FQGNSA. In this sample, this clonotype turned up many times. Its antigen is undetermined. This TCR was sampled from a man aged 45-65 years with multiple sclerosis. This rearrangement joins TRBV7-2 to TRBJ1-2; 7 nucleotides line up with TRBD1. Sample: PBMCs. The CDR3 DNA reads TGTGCCAGCAGCAAGCGACAGGGAAGGGGCTACACCTTC. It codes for CASSKRQGRGYTF.